This T cell receptor (beta chain) was identified during a study of blood T cells in healthy people across ages. At the level of the study: About one barcoded beta molecule per two T cells was captured by template switching. Study observations and caveats: It was not known whether donors were CMV positive (a possible confounder of expanded clonotype changes).

This CDR3 region has 13 residues. V was cut by 1 base and J by 7 bases, with 13 bases left in between. Germline V lookup: CDR1 SQVTM, CDR2 ANQGSEA. Healthy Caucasians from Russia aged roughly 6 to 95 served as donors. Through a sample-barcoded 5' primer and a J-beta primer mix, a second PCR was run for about 6 to 12 cycles. Each CDR3 protein gets one entry after TCRdb re-called the 5' RACE reads with MiXCR. The sample gives 1,500,000 or so distinct CDR3 sequences, roughly 59% of which show up once; 6.5% to 8.5% is in the top ten. Comment on this clonotype: The antigen remains undetermined.

Material for sequencing was blood. The chain has TRBV29-1 and TRBJ1-2, with a weak D call TRBD1 (5 bases). The clonotype originates from a man aged 18 to 29 in good health. CDR3 DNA: TGCAGCGTTGAAGGGCACTCAGGGATTGGCTACACCTTC. Residues: CSVEGHSGIGYTF.